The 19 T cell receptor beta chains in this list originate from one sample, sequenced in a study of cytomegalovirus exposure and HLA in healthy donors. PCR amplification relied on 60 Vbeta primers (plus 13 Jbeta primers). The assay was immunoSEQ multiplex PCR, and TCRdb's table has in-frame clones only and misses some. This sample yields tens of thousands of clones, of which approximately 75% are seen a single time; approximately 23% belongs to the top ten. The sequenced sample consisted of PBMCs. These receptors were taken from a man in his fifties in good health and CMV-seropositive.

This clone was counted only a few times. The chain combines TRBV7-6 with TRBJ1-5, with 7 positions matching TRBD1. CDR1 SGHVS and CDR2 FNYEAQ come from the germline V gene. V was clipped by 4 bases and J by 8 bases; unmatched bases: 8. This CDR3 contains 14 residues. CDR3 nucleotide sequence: TGTGCCAGCAGCTCGGACAGGTCTGGGAAGCCCCAGCATTTT. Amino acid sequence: CASSSDRSGKPQHF. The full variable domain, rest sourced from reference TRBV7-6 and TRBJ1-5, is GAGVSQSPRYKVTKRGQDVALRCDPISGHVSLYWYRQALGQGPEFLTYFNYEAQQDKSGLPNDRFSAERPEGSISTLTIQRTEQRDSAMYRCASSSDRSGKPQHFGDGTRLSIL.

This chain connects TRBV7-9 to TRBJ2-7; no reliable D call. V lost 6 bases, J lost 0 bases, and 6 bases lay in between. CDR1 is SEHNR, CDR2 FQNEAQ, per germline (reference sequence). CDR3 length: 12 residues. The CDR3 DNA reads TGTGCCAGCAGTTCCAGCTCCTACGAGCAGTACTTC. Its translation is CASSSSSYEQYF. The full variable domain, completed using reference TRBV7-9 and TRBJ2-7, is DTGVSQNPRHKITKRGQNVTFRCDPISEHNRLYWYRQTLGQGPEFLTYFQNEAQLEKSRLLSDRFSAERPKGSFSTLEIQRTEQGDSAMYLCASSSSSYEQYFGPGTRLTVT.

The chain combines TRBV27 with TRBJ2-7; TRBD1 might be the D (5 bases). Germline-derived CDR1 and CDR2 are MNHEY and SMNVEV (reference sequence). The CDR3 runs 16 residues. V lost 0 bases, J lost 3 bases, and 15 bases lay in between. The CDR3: CASSLSMPAGNYEQYF. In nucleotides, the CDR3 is TGTGCCAGCAGTTTATCAATGCCGGCAGGGAACTACGAGCAGTACTTC.

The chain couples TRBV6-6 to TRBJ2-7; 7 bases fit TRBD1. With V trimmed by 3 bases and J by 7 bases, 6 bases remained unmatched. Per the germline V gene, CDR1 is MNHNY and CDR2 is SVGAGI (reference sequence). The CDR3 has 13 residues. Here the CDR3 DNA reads TGTGCCAGCAGTTATGAGGGGGCGAGGGAGCAGTACTTC. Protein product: CASSYEGAREQYF.

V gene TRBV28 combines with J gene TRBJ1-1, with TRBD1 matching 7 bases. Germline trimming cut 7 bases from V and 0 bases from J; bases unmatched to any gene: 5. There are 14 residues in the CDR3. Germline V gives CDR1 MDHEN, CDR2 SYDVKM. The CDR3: CASTETGMNTEAFF. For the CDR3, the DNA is TGTGCCAGCACCGAGACAGGGATGAACACTGAAGCTTTCTTT.

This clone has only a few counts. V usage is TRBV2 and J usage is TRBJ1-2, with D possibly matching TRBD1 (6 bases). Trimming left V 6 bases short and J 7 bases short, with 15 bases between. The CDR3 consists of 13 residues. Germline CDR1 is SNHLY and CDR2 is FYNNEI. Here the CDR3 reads CASRPQGGGGYTF. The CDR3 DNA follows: TGTGCCAGCAGACCACAGGGCGGTGGTGGCTACACCTTC.

The CDR3: CASEVARTYEQYF. The CDR3 coding sequence is TGTGCCAGCGAAGTGGCCAGAACCTACGAGCAGTACTTC. The chain carries TRBV5-6 and TRBJ2-7; D is undetermined. The CDR3 extends over 13 amino acids. The V end was cut by 7 bases, the J end by 2 bases, with 13 bases between. Germline CDR1 SGHDT, CDR2 YYEEEE. Drawing the rest from reference TRBV5-6 and TRBJ2-7, the complete variable domain is DAGVTQSPTHLIKTRGQQVTLRCSPKSGHDTVSWYQQALGQGPQFIFQYYEEEERQRGNFPDRFSGHQFPNYSSELNVNALLLGDSALYLCASEVARTYEQYFGPGTRLTVT.

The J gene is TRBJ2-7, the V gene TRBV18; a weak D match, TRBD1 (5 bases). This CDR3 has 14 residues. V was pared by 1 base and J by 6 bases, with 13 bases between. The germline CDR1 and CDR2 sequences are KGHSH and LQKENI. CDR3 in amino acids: CASSPRGRASEQYF. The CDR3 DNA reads TGTGCCAGCTCACCACGCGGCAGGGCGTCCGAGCAGTACTTC.

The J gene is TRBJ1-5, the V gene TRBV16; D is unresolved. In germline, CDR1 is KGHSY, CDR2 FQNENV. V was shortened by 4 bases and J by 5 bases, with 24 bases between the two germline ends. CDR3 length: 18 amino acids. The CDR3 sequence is CASSLQQLNTRSDQPQHF. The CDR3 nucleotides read TGTGCCAGCAGCCTCCAACAACTCAATACAAGGAGCGATCAGCCCCAGCATTTT.

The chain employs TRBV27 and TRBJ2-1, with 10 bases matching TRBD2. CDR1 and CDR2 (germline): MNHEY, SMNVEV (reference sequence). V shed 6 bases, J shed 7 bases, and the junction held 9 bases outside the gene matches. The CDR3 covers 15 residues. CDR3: CASRQSGGARNEQFF. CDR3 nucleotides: TGTGCCAGCAGACAAAGCGGGGGGGCACGAAATGAGCAGTTCTTC.

This chain's CDR3 is CASSYVQGVSGNTIYF. The CDR3 DNA sequence: TGTGCCAGCAGTTACGTGCAGGGGGTTTCTGGAAACACCATATATTTT. The chain has TRBV6-6 and TRBJ1-3, with TRBD1 matching 7 bases. Germline values: CDR1 MNHNY, CDR2 SVGAGI (reference sequence). There are 16 residues in the CDR3. V dropped 2 bases and J dropped 1; count of bases not matched to a gene: 5.

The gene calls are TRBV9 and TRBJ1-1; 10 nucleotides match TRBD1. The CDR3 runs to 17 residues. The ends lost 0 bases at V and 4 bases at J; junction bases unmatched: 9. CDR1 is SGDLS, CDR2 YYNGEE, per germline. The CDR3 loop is CASSVVAGTGVVTEAFF. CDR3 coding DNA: TGTGCCAGCAGCGTAGTCGCCGGGACAGGGGTTGTCACTGAAGCTTTCTTT.

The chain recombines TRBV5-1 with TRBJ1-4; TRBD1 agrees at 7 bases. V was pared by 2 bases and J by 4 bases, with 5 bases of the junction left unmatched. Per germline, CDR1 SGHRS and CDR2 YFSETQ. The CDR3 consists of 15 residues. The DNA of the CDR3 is TGCGCCAGCAGCTTTAACAGGGGTTTTAATGAAAAACTGTTTTTT. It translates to CASSFNRGFNEKLFF.

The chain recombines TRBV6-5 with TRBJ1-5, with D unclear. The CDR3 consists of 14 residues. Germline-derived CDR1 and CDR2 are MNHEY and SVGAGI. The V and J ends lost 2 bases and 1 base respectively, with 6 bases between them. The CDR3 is CASSYGQSNQPQHF. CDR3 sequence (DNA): TGTGCCAGCAGTTACGGGCAGAGCAATCAGCCCCAGCATTTT.

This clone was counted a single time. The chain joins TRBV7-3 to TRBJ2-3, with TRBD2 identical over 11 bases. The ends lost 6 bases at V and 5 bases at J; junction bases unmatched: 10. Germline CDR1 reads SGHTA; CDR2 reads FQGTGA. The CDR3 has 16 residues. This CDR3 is CASSLTSGRGLDTQYF. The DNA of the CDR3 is TGTGCCAGCAGTCTAACTAGCGGGAGAGGGTTAGATACGCAGTATTTT.

CDR3 DNA sequence: TGTGCTAGTGGTTTGGTACTCGGTGCCCAAGACACCGGGGAGCTGTTTTTT. Translation: CASGLVLGAQDTGELFF. The V call is TRBV12-5, the J call TRBJ2-2; D not resolved. CDR1 is LGHNT, CDR2 FRNRAP, per germline. Trimming took 0 bases from V and 3 from J, leaving 14 bases between them. This CDR3 has 17 amino acids. The full variable domain, with the rest looked up from reference TRBV12-5 and TRBJ2-2, is DARVTQTPRHKVTEMGQEVTMRCQPILGHNTVFWYRQTMMQGLELLAYFRNRAPLDDSGMPKDRFSAEMPDATLATLKIQPSEPRDSAVYFCASGLVLGAQDTGELFFGEGSRLTVL.

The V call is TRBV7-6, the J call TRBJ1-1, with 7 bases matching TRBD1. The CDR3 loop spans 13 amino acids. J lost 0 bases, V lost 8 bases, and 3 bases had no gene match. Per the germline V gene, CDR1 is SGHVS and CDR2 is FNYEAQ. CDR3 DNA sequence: TGTGCCAGCGGGACAGAACTGAACACTGAAGCTTTCTTT. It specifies CASGTELNTEAFF.

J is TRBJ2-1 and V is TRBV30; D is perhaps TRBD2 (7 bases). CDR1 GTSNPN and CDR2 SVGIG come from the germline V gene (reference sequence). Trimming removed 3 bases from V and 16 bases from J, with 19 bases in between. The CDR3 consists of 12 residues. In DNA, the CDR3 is TGTGCCTGGAGCCCTAGGGGGGGGCTCGAATTCTTC. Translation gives CAWSPRGGLEFF.

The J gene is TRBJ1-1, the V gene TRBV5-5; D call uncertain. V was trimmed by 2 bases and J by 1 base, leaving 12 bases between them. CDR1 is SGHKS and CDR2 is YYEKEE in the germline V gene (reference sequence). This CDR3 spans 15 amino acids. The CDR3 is CASSLALGENTEAFF. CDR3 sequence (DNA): TGTGCCAGCAGCTTAGCGCTCGGGGAGAACACTGAAGCTTTCTTT.